This record looks at one T cell receptor beta chain sequence and its context. It has no known antigen specificity. One base away there is no much larger clone; base qualities are not given. This sample is part of a study of regulatory T cells in long-lasting Graves disease (dated by TCRdb to the early 2020s). Background on the whole study: Persistent Graves' disease meant more than 5 years of antithyroid drug treatment with TSH receptor autoantibodies that stayed positive. A total of roughly 35 samples underwent TCR sequencing, from roughly 13 patients with persistent Graves' disease and roughly 20 patients with newly diagnosed Graves' disease. Persistent Graves' disease patients in the clinical cohort had taken antithyroid drugs for about 9.7 years on average. Persistent Graves' disease patients were compared with newly diagnosed Graves' disease patients by peripheral blood TCR sequencing and RNA sequencing. The study was conducted in China and was registered as a clinical trial.

The library was prepared using multiplex PCR. Reads for this sample came from an Illumina HiSeq 4000. CDR3 regions were amplified by Arm-PCR with iRepertoire HTBI primers to construct TCR beta libraries. Gel purification was performed on PCR products prior to sequencing. On the study's bioinformatics: Across samples, 60 to 70 TRBV and 13 to 15 TRBJ segments were identified and used for gene usage analysis of CDR3 amino acid clonotypes. COPE and FqMerger were used to merge the filtered high-quality paired reads into contigs. BLAST was used to align contigs to the IMGT TRBV, TRBD and TRBJ reference genes, and CDR3 was defined following IMGT. Any clonotype with a frequency above 0.1% was classified as a highly expanded clone. Shannon entropy was used to measure repertoire diversity, and the Gini coefficient was used to measure V-J evenness. Public clonotypes were defined as clonotypes shared by more than one individual. Starting from the raw public reads, TCRdb applied fastp trimming at Q25, assembled clones with MiXCR and retained in-frame beta chains. Each CDR3 protein gets just one entry, which takes the most common genes and DNA from the rows behind it. In this record, the V and J calls reflect TCRdb's handling and not the investigators' own analysis. The sample table contains approximately 690,000 distinct CDR3 sequences; only one count was recorded for approximately 29% of them. Of the sample, roughly 46% falls within the top ten clones.

There are 16 amino acids in the CDR3, from cysteine to phenylalanine inclusive. The only DNA kept is the CDR3, 48 bases in frame from the first base. The germline V gene (reference sequence) specifies DFQATT as CDR1 and SNEGSKA as CDR2. V ends up 5 bases short and J 5 bases short, with an unmatched junction base count of 13. Broader findings and caveats from the paper: Patients with persistent disease shared more public clonotypes (over 2,500) than newly diagnosed patients did (approximately 1,000). Only the TCR beta chain was sequenced and analyzed. Compared with newly diagnosed patients, patients with persistent Graves' disease had lower TCR Shannon entropy and fewer highly expanded clones, which suggests clonal expansion. The study examined only peripheral blood because the primary lesion, thyroid tissue, could not be accessed. TRBV28, TRBJ1-2 and TRBJ2-5 were preferentially used in persistent disease, while TRBV20-1 and TRBJ2-1 were favored in newly diagnosed disease. The authors acknowledged the small sample size as a limitation that may reduce accuracy.

This specimen's time point label, per the study, means: persistent/refractory GD, antithyroid drugs over 5 years with positive TRAb. RNA was extracted from PBMCs in TRIzol for both TCR sequencing and RNA sequencing. The diagnosis of Graves' disease followed American Thyroid Association guidelines. Patients for the study were recruited at an endocrinology department in Xi'an, China. Each patient gave roughly 10 milliliters of peripheral blood, collected in an EDTA anticoagulant tube. Ficoll Paque Plus density gradient separation was used to isolate PBMCs, and no additional T cell sorting was done. An Agilent 2100 Bioanalyzer and agarose gel were used to assess RNA quality, and a NanoDrop 2000 was used to measure RNA concentration.

This sequence originates from a female donor with Graves disease. The chain is made from TRBV20-1 and TRBJ2-7; 12 junctional bases match TRBD2. The material was peripheral blood mononuclear cells (PBMCs), obtained when the disease was refractory, from a patient treated with antithyroid drugs. CDR3 reads: CSALHRERLAGDEQYF. The DNA reads TGCAGTGCTCTACACCGGGAGAGACTAGCGGGAGACGAGCAGTACTTC.